Below, 9 T cell receptor beta chains from the same sample are listed, as sequenced in a study of cytomegalovirus exposure and HLA in healthy donors (dated by TCRdb to 2016 to 2017). The library was prepared using the immunoSEQ multiplex PCR assay. The multiplex PCR relied on a mix of 60 forward primers for TCR Vbeta segments and 13 reverse primers for TCR Jbeta segments. TCRdb holds this immuneACCESS table with in-frame rearrangements only. Some clones are missing; in checked studies, unresolved V genes explain under half, and the rest has no known cause. Counted in this sample were 130,000 to 150,000 clones; 75% to 85% of them appeared once. Clones ranked in the top ten supply approximately 4.1% of the sample. Sequenced: PBMCs. These receptors all come from a man aged 35 to 55 in good health and CMV-seronegative.

This chain joins TRBV4-2 and TRBJ2-5, with a weak D call TRBD2 (6 bases). The CDR3 has 16 amino acids. Germline V lookup: CDR1 LGHNA, CDR2 YNFKEQ. V gave up 1 base and J gave up 2 bases, with 14 bases separating them. CDR3 in amino acids: CASSQGSSAGQETQYF. The CDR3 DNA reads as TGTGCCAGCAGCCAAGGATCTTCAGCGGGTCAAGAGACCCAGTACTTC.

The chain couples TRBV29-1 to TRBJ1-4; the D is unclear. Trimming took 8 bases from V and 8 from J, leaving 18 bases between them. Germline V CDR1 and CDR2: SQVTM, ANQGSEA. The CDR3 contains 13 residues. DNA for the CDR3: TGCAGCATCACGTATGAACCTAGGGAAAAACTGTTTTTT. It codes for CSITYEPREKLFF.

The chain has TRBV30 and TRBJ2-5; TRBD2 is a possible D gene (7 bases). The assigned J gene may be wrong: the sequence end matches TRBJ2-7 better. Looked up from germline, CDR1 is GTSNPN and CDR2 is SVGIG (reference sequence). The CDR3 runs to 13 residues. The CDR3 sequence: CAWSRGGKDEQYF. The CDR3 region has the DNA TGTGCCTGGAGTAGGGGGGGGAAGGACGAGCAGTACTTC.

V is TRBV6-1 and J is TRBJ2-1; 8 nucleotides align to TRBD2. Germline V gene lookup returns CDR1 MNHNS and CDR2 SASEGT. V was clipped by 3 bases and J by 2 bases; unmatched bases: 9. The CDR3 is 17 residues long. DNA for the CDR3: TGTGCCAGCAGTGACGGAGCGGGAGTAATCCCCTACAATGAGCAGTTCTTC. Its protein product is CASSDGAGVIPYNEQFF.

This chain joins TRBV5-6 and TRBJ1-1; possible D gene TRBD1, 6 bases. CDR3 length: 16 residues. Trimming left V 1 base short and J 11 bases short, with 24 bases between. Germline values: CDR1 SGHDT, CDR2 YYEEEE. The CDR3 coding sequence is TGTGCCAGCAGCTTGATCCCCGGCAGGGGCGAGGGATCCGCTTTCTTT. Protein sequence: CASSLIPGRGEGSAFF.

V and J are TRBV18 and TRBJ1-1; 10 nucleotides line up with TRBD1. The CDR3 loop spans 14 amino acids. Germline V gives CDR1 KGHSH, CDR2 LQKENI. Trimming cost V 8 bases and J 5 bases; bases outside gene matches: 8. For the CDR3, the DNA is TGTGCCAGCGCCCGAGACAGGGGGCTTACTGAAGCTTTCTTT. Its protein is CASARDRGLTEAFF.

The chain uses TRBV15 and TRBJ2-6, with 7 positions matching TRBD2. CDR1 is LNHNV, CDR2 YYDKDF, per germline (reference sequence). The CDR3 is made up of 19 amino acids. Unmatched junction bases numbered 9, after V lost 1 base and J lost 0 bases. The CDR3 region is CATSRGGGTGSSGANVLTF. The CDR3 DNA is TGTGCCACCAGCAGAGGGGGAGGGACGGGGAGCTCTGGGGCCAACGTCCTGACTTTC.

This clone was seen only once. The chain links TRBV7-2 to TRBJ1-1; TRBD1 might be the D (5 bases). Germline CDR1 is SGHTA and CDR2 is FQGNSA. The CDR3 is 15 amino acids. Trimming left V 5 bases short and J 8 bases short, with 21 bases between. CDR3 nucleotide sequence: TGTGCCAGCAGCCCCATTCATCCGGGTAGGGGAGAAGCTTTCTTT. It yields the protein CASSPIHPGRGEAFF.

The CDR3 DNA reads as TGTGCCAGTAGTGCAGGGCACTCTGGGGCCAACGTCCTGACTTTC. Amino acid sequence: CASSAGHSGANVLTF. The chain joins TRBV19 to TRBJ2-6; a weak D match, TRBD1 (5 bases). The CDR3 has 15 amino acids. From germline, CDR1 is LNHDA and CDR2 SQIVND (reference sequence). Trimming removed 5 bases from V and 0 bases from J, with 8 bases in between.